The rows below give T cell receptor beta chains drawn from one sample of a study of OX40 agonist ivuxolimab in advanced cancers. Profiling relied on immunoSEQ multiplex PCR, and the TCRdb table lists in-frame clones only, not all of them. The profile shows 80,000 or so clones, 85% to 90% of them singletons. This sample comprised CD4+ or CD8+ T cells sorted from blood, obtained in a trial of the OX40 agonist ivuxolimab. These receptors originate from an adult with an advanced solid tumor such as melanoma, head and neck, liver or kidney cancer. CDR3s include the opening cysteine and the closing phenylalanine or tryptophan. The D gene is left open where the match is weak. Expanded clones get a size class; other rows say once, few or many, or leave the size out.

>TRBD2|TRBV29-1|TRBJ2-3|few
CSVLRGGAEDTQYF
TGCAGCGTTCTTCGGGGGGGGGCGGAAGATACGCAGTATTTT
>-|TRBV19|TRBJ2-3|-
CASSMALHTDTQYF
TGTGCCAGTAGTATGGCCCTACACACAGATACGCAGTATTTT
>TRBD1|TRBV30|TRBJ1-1|-
CAWSFGQGMTEAFF
TGTGCCTGGAGTTTCGGACAGGGGATGACTGAAGCTTTCTTT
>TRBD1|TRBV5-1|TRBJ1-2|-
CASSLQGAGYTF
TGCGCCAGCAGCTTACAGGGGGCTGGCTACACCTTC
>-|TRBV7-2|TRBJ1-5|-
CASSARGLVPSNQPQHF
TGTGCCAGCAGCGCAAGGGGCCTGGTACCGAGCAATCAGCCCCAGCATTTT
>-|TRBV2|TRBJ2-7|once
CASSVQQGGYEQYF
TGTGCCAGCAGTGTACAACAGGGAGGGTACGAGCAGTACTTC
>TRBD1|TRBV6-6|TRBJ2-4|-
CASSYTDRVDIQYF
TGTGCCAGCAGTTATACGGACAGGGTAGACATTCAGTACTTC
>-|TRBV4-2|TRBJ2-5|-
CASSQDGGKTQYF
TGTGCCAGCAGCCAAGATGGAGGGAAGACCCAGTACTTC
>TRBD1|TRBV27|TRBJ2-1|-
CASSFRAGTGVYNEQFF
TGTGCCAGCAGTTTTCGGGCAGGGACAGGGGTTTACAATGAGCAGTTCTTC
>TRBD2|TRBV25-1|TRBJ2-3|once
CASTPSGGWGTDTQYF
TGTGCCAGCACGCCAAGCGGGGGGTGGGGCACAGATACGCAGTATTTT
>TRBD1|TRBV6-1|TRBJ1-2|-
CASTYRGGGYTF
TGTGCCAGCACCTACAGGGGCGGGGGCTACACCTTC
>TRBD1|TRBV18|TRBJ1-2|few
CASSPPTGANYGYTF
TGTGCCAGCTCACCCCCGACAGGGGCTAACTATGGCTACACCTTC
>-|TRBV7-9|TRBJ1-2|-
CASSLDSGSKVGGYTF
TGTGCCAGCAGCTTAGATTCAGGGAGTAAAGTCGGTGGCTACACCTTC
>TRBD2|TRBV5-4|TRBJ2-7|-
CASSSLRTSVYEQYF
TGTGCCAGCAGCTCTTTGAGGACTAGCGTCTACGAGCAGTACTTC
>-|TRBV5-1|TRBJ2-3|-
CASSLVQGLGTDTQYF
TGCGCCAGCAGCTTGGTACAGGGCCTGGGCACAGATACGCAGTATTTT
>TRBD2|TRBV11-3|TRBJ2-3|once
CASSRRGGVDTQYF
TGTGCCAGCAGCCGACGGGGGGGCGTAGATACGCAGTATTTT
>TRBD1|TRBV7-2|TRBJ1-2|few
CASSSGGQGVRYTF
TGTGCCAGCTCTTCCGGGGGACAGGGAGTTCGCTACACCTTC
>-|TRBV7-9|TRBJ2-2|-
CASSFNTGELFF
TGTGCCAGCAGCTTCAACACCGGGGAGCTGTTTTTT
>TRBD1|TRBV7-2|TRBJ2-3|-
CASSPGQGSDTQYF
TGTGCCAGCAGCCCAGGACAGGGGTCAGATACGCAGTATTTT
>TRBD1|TRBV27|TRBJ1-1|-
CASSFLQGRRITEAFF
TGTGCCAGCAGTTTCCTACAGGGGCGAAGGATCACTGAAGCTTTCTTT
>TRBD1|TRBV7-9|TRBJ2-7|-
CASSLATGSREQYF
TGTGCCAGCAGCTTAGCGACAGGGAGTAGGGAGCAGTACTTC
>-|TRBV7-3|TRBJ2-3|-
CASSRSPGGRTDTQYF
TGTGCCAGCAGCCGATCCCCGGGGGGCCGCACAGATACGCAGTATTTT
>-|TRBV6-5|TRBJ1-4|once
CASSYSPADEKLFF
TGTGCCAGCAGTTACTCCCCGGCTGATGAAAAACTGTTTTTT
>-|TRBV5-5|TRBJ1-2|-
CASSFGSSYGYTF
TGTGCCAGCAGCTTCGGCAGCAGCTATGGCTACACCTTC
>TRBD1|TRBV27|TRBJ1-5|once
CASSRTTGSNQPQHF
TGTGCCAGCTCAAGAACGACAGGGAGCAATCAGCCCCAGCATTTT
>TRBD2|TRBV9|TRBJ2-3|-
CASSVGTSGVMDTQYF
TGTGCCAGCAGCGTGGGGACTAGCGGGGTAATGGATACGCAGTATTTT
>-|TRBV5-8|TRBJ2-6|few
CASSPLGRANVLTF
TGTGCCAGCAGCCCGCTGGGAAGGGCCAACGTCCTGACTTTC
>-|TRBV5-6|TRBJ2-1|-
CASSPPKGEVRFNEQFF
TGTGCCAGCAGCCCACCGAAGGGGGAGGTACGATTTAATGAGCAGTTCTTC
>-|TRBV29-1|TRBJ1-1|-
CSVDSGITEAFF
TGCAGCGTTGACTCAGGAATTACTGAAGCTTTCTTT
>-|TRBV19|TRBJ2-2|-
CASSISGPTGELFF
TGTGCCAGTAGTATCTCGGGCCCGACCGGGGAGCTGTTTTTT
>TRBD1|TRBV7-3|TRBJ2-2|-
CASSPLGQLTGELFF
TGTGCCAGCAGCCCGCTGGGACAGTTGACCGGGGAGCTGTTTTTT
>-|TRBV5-4|TRBJ1-2|-
CASSSGQTYGYTF
TGTGCCAGCAGCTCCGGACAGACCTATGGCTACACCTTC
>TRBD1|TRBV6-1|TRBJ2-7|-
CASSAWDRAGEQYF
TGTGCCAGCAGTGCCTGGGACAGGGCAGGCGAGCAGTACTTC
>TRBD2|TRBV5-4|TRBJ2-3|few
CASSFGGISGGSDTQYF
TGTGCCAGCAGCTTTGGGGGAATTAGCGGGGGTTCGGATACGCAGTATTTT
>-|TRBV5-1|TRBJ2-7|-
CASSQGSLGFYEQYF
TGCGCCAGCAGTCAGGGTAGCCTGGGATTTTACGAGCAGTACTTC
>-|TRBV29-1|TRBJ2-5|-
CSVEAMPQYF
TGCAGCGTTGAAGCTATGCCCCAGTACTTC
>TRBD2|TRBV29-1|TRBJ2-3|-
CSGSGLGTDTQYF
TGCAGCGGTAGCGGGCTCGGCACAGATACGCAGTATTTT
>-|TRBV30|TRBJ1-4|-
CAWSSLTPDNKKLFF
TGTGCCTGGAGTTCTCTGACCCCAGATAACAAAAAACTGTTTTTT
>-|TRBV18|TRBJ2-7|-
CASSISSASYEQYF
TGTGCCAGCTCAATTTCTAGCGCCTCCTACGAGCAGTACTTC
>-|TRBV2|TRBJ2-2|-
CASSEVAEGTGELFF
TGTGCCAGCAGTGAAGTGGCAGAGGGCACCGGGGAGCTGTTTTTT
>TRBD2|TRBV6-5|TRBJ2-7|once
CASSSSRLALPYEQYF
TGTGCCAGCAGTTCCTCCCGACTAGCGCTGCCCTACGAGCAGTACTTC
>-|TRBV14|TRBJ1-1|-
CASSQYERGTEAFF
TGTGCCAGCAGCCAATATGAAAGGGGGACTGAAGCTTTCTTT
>TRBD1|TRBV6-5|TRBJ2-2|-
CASRSGTVITGELFF
TGTGCCAGCAGGTCCGGGACAGTGATTACCGGGGAGCTGTTTTTT
>-|TRBV2|TRBJ1-4|-
CASSVMQGSEKLFF
TGTGCCAGCAGTGTTATGCAGGGTTCTGAAAAACTGTTTTTT
>-|TRBV5-4|TRBJ2-1|-
CASSLDSFNEQFF
TGTGCCAGCAGCTTGGATTCTTTCAATGAGCAGTTCTTC
>-|TRBV30|TRBJ2-2|-
CAWSVRPPSAKDTGELFF
TGTGCCTGGAGTGTACGTCCCCCTAGCGCCAAAGACACCGGGGAGCTGTTTTTT
>-|TRBV4-1|TRBJ1-5|-
CASSQGLDSNQPQHF
TGCGCCAGCAGCCAGGGATTGGATAGCAATCAGCCCCAGCATTTT
>-|TRBV9|TRBJ2-7|-
CASSPGRRYEQYF
TGTGCCAGCAGCCCCGGTAGGCGATACGAGCAGTACTTC
>-|TRBV27|TRBJ2-2|-
CASSGPLNTGELFF
TGTGCCAGCAGTGGACCCCTCAACACCGGGGAGCTGTTTTTT
>TRBD1|TRBV11-2|TRBJ1-4|-
CASSPRQGRANEKLFF
TGTGCCAGCAGCCCCAGACAGGGCAGGGCTAATGAAAAACTGTTTTTT
>-|TRBV9|TRBJ1-4|-
CASSVGHALDEKLFF
TGTGCCAGCAGCGTCGGACATGCGCTGGATGAAAAACTGTTTTTT
>TRBD1|TRBV10-3|TRBJ1-1|-
CAIQGAMNTEAFF
TGTGCCATACAGGGGGCAATGAACACTGAAGCTTTCTTT
>-|TRBV7-8|TRBJ1-4|-
CASSLGVALNIEKLFF
TGTGCCAGCAGCTTAGGAGTGGCGCTCAATATTGAAAAACTGTTTTTT
>TRBD1|TRBV5-1|TRBJ2-4|-
CASSPVTGNKNIQYF
TGCGCCAGCAGCCCGGTGACAGGGAACAAAAACATTCAGTACTTC
>TRBD1|TRBV11-2|TRBJ2-7|-
CASSLRRTGVTIYEQYF
TGTGCCAGCAGCTTACGCAGAACAGGGGTCACGATTTACGAGCAGTACTTC